The 30 T cell receptor beta chains presented below share a single source sample, sequenced in a study of blood T cell repertoires in COVID-19. Clones were sequenced by immunoSEQ multiplex PCR, and TCRdb holds only the in-frame ones, with some missing. The data contain approximately 280,000 clones, 85% of them seen just once; the ten biggest clones take up 4.5% to 6%. The sequenced sample consisted of peripheral blood. These TCRs come from a man aged 50 to 60 with active or convalescent COVID-19.

The J gene is TRBJ1-6, the V gene TRBV5-1; 7 nucleotides align to TRBD1. With 4 bases clipped from V and 7 bases from J, the junction kept 11 bases outside the gene matches. This CDR3 region has 16 residues. From germline, CDR1 is SGHRS and CDR2 YFSETQ. The CDR3 DNA is TGCGCCAGCAGCGAGATTAGTGGCAGGGGGAATTCACCCCTCCACTTT. Protein product: CASSEISGRGNSPLHF.

V and J are TRBV4-2 and TRBJ2-7; 7 bases fit TRBD2. V dropped 4 bases and J dropped 6; count of bases not matched to a gene: 12. The germline gives CDR1 LGHNA, CDR2 YNFKEQ. CDR3 length: 15 amino acids. The CDR3 region is CASSPLLGEGLEQYF. In DNA, the CDR3 is TGTGCCAGCAGCCCCTTATTGGGGGAGGGCCTCGAGCAGTACTTC.

The chain uses TRBV6-2 or TRBV6-3 and TRBJ2-7; 7 nucleotides line up with TRBD2. Unmatched junction bases numbered 19, after V lost 5 bases and J lost 6 bases. The CDR3 loop spans 17 amino acids. Per the germline V gene, CDR1 is MNHEY and CDR2 is SVGEGT. The CDR3 DNA is TGTGCCAGCAGTCACCACCCCTCTAGCGGACCCTTGACCGAGCAGTACTTC. Encoded protein: CASSHHPSSGPLTEQYF.

The chain uses TRBV10-3 and TRBJ1-5, with 9 bases fitting TRBD1. With 7 bases clipped from V and 6 bases from J, the junction kept 7 bases outside the gene matches. CDR3 length: 14 residues. Germline loops: CDR1 ENHRY, CDR2 SYGVKD. The CDR3 DNA follows: TGTGCCATCAAGGGGGACAGGGACTTTCAGCCCCAGCATTTT. As protein: CAIKGDRDFQPQHF.

The chain employs TRBV15 and TRBJ2-1; 7 positions match TRBD2. CDR3 length: 16 amino acids. The germline V gene encodes CDR1 LNHNV and CDR2 YYDKDF (reference sequence). V trimming: 0 bases; J trimming: 4 bases; junction bases outside the gene matches: 6. The CDR3 DNA is TGTGCCACCAGCAGAGATCGCGGGAGTGGATACAATGAGCAGTTCTTC. This sequence encodes CATSRDRGSGYNEQFF. The full variable domain, completed using reference TRBV15 and TRBJ2-1, is DAMVIQNPRYQVTQFGKPVTLSCSQTLNHNVMYWYQQKSSQAPKLLFHYYDKDFNNEADTPDNFQSRRPNTSFCFLDIRSPGLGDTAMYLCATSRDRGSGYNEQFFGPGTRLTVL.

The chain employs TRBV2 and TRBJ1-3; D is uncertain. The CDR3 loop spans 13 amino acids. Germline V CDR1 and CDR2: SNHLY, FYNNEI. V was cut by 5 bases and J by 5 bases, with 10 bases left in between. CDR3 coding DNA: TGTGCCAGCAGTTGGCTGGAGAGAAACACCATATATTTT. Its protein is CASSWLERNTIYF.

This clone appeared once. The CDR3 sequence is CASTITDTQYF. In DNA form, the CDR3 reads TGTGCCAGCACCATCACAGATACGCAGTATTTT. The chain recombines TRBV12-3 or TRBV12-4 with TRBJ2-3; no clear D. V was pared by 7 bases and J by 2 bases, with 4 bases between. This CDR3 contains 11 residues.

The chain joins TRBV24-1 to TRBJ1-4; 9 bases line up with TRBD1. After removal of 3 bases from V and 5 bases from J, the junction contained 6 bases not matched to a gene. This CDR3 is 16 amino acids long. Germline V gives CDR1 KGHDR, CDR2 SFDVKD. CDR3 region: CATSDPGTGSNEKLFF. The CDR3 DNA reads TGTGCCACCAGTGATCCCGGGACAGGGTCGAATGAAAAACTGTTTTTT.

This clone came up once. The chain recombines TRBV7-9 with TRBJ1-4, with D perhaps TRBD1 (6 bases). V gave up 3 bases and J gave up 10 bases, with 12 bases separating them. The CDR3 runs to 13 residues. Germline CDR1 and CDR2: SEHNR and FQNEAQ (reference sequence). CDR3 nucleotide sequence: TGTGCCAGCAGCTTGGCAGGGGAGAGAAAACTGTTTTTT. Translation gives CASSLAGERKLFF.

V gene TRBV3-1 (or the pseudogene TRBV3-2) combines with J gene TRBJ2-1; 12 bases match TRBD2. Germline CDR1 reads LGHDT; CDR2 reads YNNKEL (reference sequence). V shed 0 bases, J shed 1 base, and the junction held 7 bases outside the gene matches. The CDR3 runs 19 residues. In DNA, the CDR3 is TGTGCCAGCAGCCAAGATTTGGGACTAGCGGGCCGATCCTACAATGAGCAGTTCTTC. Translated: CASSQDLGLAGRSYNEQFF.

This chain uses TRBV11-2 with TRBJ2-5; the match to TRBD2 covers 10 bases. The CDR3 runs to 16 residues. The V gene's germline CDR1 is SGHAT and CDR2 FQNNGV. Germline trimming cut 5 bases from V and 3 bases from J; bases unmatched to any gene: 9. In DNA, the CDR3 is TGTGCCAGCAGCACCCGACTAGCGGGCGAAAAAGAGACCCAGTACTTC. This gives the protein CASSTRLAGEKETQYF.

The V gene is TRBV7-9, the J gene TRBJ2-5; TRBD1 agrees at 9 bases. V was clipped by 0 bases and J by 5 bases; unmatched bases: 4. CDR1 SEHNR and CDR2 FQNEAQ come from the germline V gene (reference sequence). The CDR3 extends over 15 amino acids. The CDR3 DNA reads TGTGCCAGCAGCTTAGCGACAGGGGGAGCCGAGACCCAGTACTTC. Its protein is CASSLATGGAETQYF.

The gene calls are TRBV6-6 and TRBJ2-2, with 11 bases that match TRBD2. The germline CDR1 and CDR2 sequences are MNHNY and SVGAGI (reference sequence). Trimming removed 6 bases from V and 4 bases from J; junction bases left unmatched: 4. The CDR3 sequence is 15 residues long. The CDR3 region has the DNA TGTGCCAGCAGCCCTCTAGCGGGGGGCACCGGGGAGCTGTTTTTT. This codes for CASSPLAGGTGELFF.

This clone was observed once. V and J are TRBV28 and TRBJ2-7; a possible D gene is TRBD1 (6 bases). V was trimmed by 8 bases and J by 0 bases, leaving 17 bases between them. The CDR3 runs to 15 residues. Germline V gene lookup returns CDR1 MDHEN and CDR2 SYDVKM. This CDR3 reads CASGVGGKTSYEQYF. For the CDR3, the DNA is TGTGCCAGCGGCGTAGGGGGTAAAACCTCCTACGAGCAGTACTTC.

This clone was picked up a small number of times. This chain connects TRBV7-3 to TRBJ1-1, with D uncertain. Trimming removed 0 bases at V and 1 base at J, with 3 bases between. This CDR3 has 13 residues. Germline values: CDR1 SGHTA, CDR2 FQGTGA. The CDR3 coding sequence is TGTGCCAGCAGCTTAACCCGGAACACTGAAGCTTTCTTT. It specifies CASSLTRNTEAFF.

The chain links TRBV19 to TRBJ1-5; D ambiguous. The length of the CDR3 is 13 residues. V lost 5 bases and J 7 bases, leaving 12 bases between the germline ends. Germline V gene sequence: CDR1 LNHDA, CDR2 SQIVND (reference sequence). The CDR3 bases are TGTGCCAGTAGTGGTGGGCGTTGGCAGCCCCAGCATTTT. Residues: CASSGGRWQPQHF.

The DNA of the CDR3 is TGTGCCACCAGCAGAGGCCCCCGCCGGGACTTCCACTACAATGAGCAGTTCTTC. It yields the protein CATSRGPRRDFHYNEQFF. V gene TRBV15 combines with J gene TRBJ2-1; weak D call: TRBD2 (6 bases). Germline loops: CDR1 LNHNV, CDR2 YYDKDF (reference sequence). V was pared by 1 base and J by 3 bases, with 19 bases between. CDR3 length: 18 amino acids.

This clone was detected a few times. The rearrangement uses TRBV28 and TRBJ1-1; D gene unclear. Trimming pared 2 bases from V and 2 bases from J, leaving 6 bases between. Germline loops: CDR1 MDHEN, CDR2 SYDVKM. CDR3 length equals 13 residues. CDR3 DNA sequence: TGTGCCAGCAGTTTAGGCCTCAACACTGAAGCTTTCTTT. It codes for CASSLGLNTEAFF.

The rearrangement joins TRBV24-1 to TRBJ1-1, with 7 positions matching TRBD1. Germline values: CDR1 KGHDR, CDR2 SFDVKD. This CDR3 is 13 amino acids long. V dropped 3 bases and J dropped 12; count of bases not matched to a gene: 9. In nucleotides, the CDR3 is TGTGCCACCAGTGATCTACAGGGGATTGGAACTTTCTTT. This encodes CATSDLQGIGTFF.

This clone is a singleton in its sample. V usage is TRBV9 and J usage is TRBJ1-6; the D gene is possibly TRBD1 (6 bases). Per germline, CDR1 SGDLS and CDR2 YYNGEE. Deletions cut 0 bases from V and 8 bases from J, with 12 bases between. The CDR3 has 15 residues. Here the CDR3 reads CASSVDQGGDSPLHF. The CDR3 DNA sequence: TGTGCCAGCAGCGTAGACCAAGGGGGTGATTCACCCCTCCACTTT. The variable domain in full, with the rest retrieved from reference TRBV9 and TRBJ1-6, is DSGVTQTPKHLITATGQRVTLRCSPRSGDLSVYWYQQSLDQGLQFLIQYYNGEERAKGNILERFSAQQFPDLHSELNLSSLELGDSALYFCASSVDQGGDSPLHFGNGTRLTVT.

This chain joins TRBV5-1 and TRBJ1-5, with TRBD1 as a possible D gene (5 bases). The CDR3 consists of 13 residues. Germline values: CDR1 SGHRS, CDR2 YFSETQ. V gave up 0 bases and J gave up 7 bases, with 8 bases separating them. DNA of the CDR3: TGCGCCAGCAGCTTGGAGGAGGGGCAGCCCCAGCATTTT. Translated: CASSLEEGQPQHF.

The chain has TRBV7-8 and TRBJ2-2; TRBD1 aligns across 7 bases. Trimming at V came to 3 bases and at J to 0 bases, leaving 4 bases not matched to a gene. The germline gives CDR1 SGHVS, CDR2 FQNEAQ. This CDR3 comprises 16 residues. CDR3 bases: TGTGCCAGCAGCTTCTGGACAGGAGCGAACACCGGGGAGCTGTTTTTT. Translated: CASSFWTGANTGELFF.

The V and J genes are TRBV11-2 and TRBJ1-4, with 9 bases aligning to TRBD1. With V trimmed by 5 bases and J by 5 bases, 3 bases remained unmatched. CDR3 length: 14 amino acids. The germline CDR1 and CDR2 sequences are SGHAT and FQNNGV. Here the CDR3 DNA reads TGTGCCAGCAGCCCCGGGACAGGGAATGAAAAACTGTTTTTT. This gives the protein CASSPGTGNEKLFF.

V and J are TRBV10-3 and TRBJ1-3, with 8 bases lining up with TRBD1. From germline, CDR1 is ENHRY and CDR2 SYGVKD. The CDR3 spans 16 residues. The trim removed 4 bases at V and 2 bases at J, leaving 7 bases unmatched. CDR3 in amino acids: CAISGSTGDTGNTIYF. The CDR3 bases are TGTGCCATCAGTGGTTCGACAGGGGATACTGGAAACACCATATATTTT.

V is TRBV2 and J is TRBJ1-2, with TRBD1 as a possible D gene (5 bases). Trimming cost V 6 bases and J 5 bases, with 10 bases left between them. The germline gives CDR1 SNHLY, CDR2 FYNNEI. CDR3 length: 12 amino acids. CDR3 bases: TGTGCCAGCAGGATTCAGGGATATGGCTACACCTTC. The encoded protein is CASRIQGYGYTF.

CDR3 nucleotide sequence: TGCGCCAGCAGCGAGGCCGGGACTCGGGGGGATGAGCAGTTCTTC. Translation: CASSEAGTRGDEQFF. This chain joins TRBV5-1 and TRBJ2-1; TRBD2 matches 7 bases. CDR1 SGHRS and CDR2 YFSETQ come from the germline V gene. This CDR3 is built from 15 residues. Losses at the gene ends were 4 bases for V and 8 bases for J; bases not matched to a gene: 12.

The gene calls are TRBV7-9 and TRBJ1-1; D is unresolved. Germline V lookup: CDR1 SEHNR, CDR2 FQNEAQ (reference sequence). The CDR3 is 14 residues long. Trimming took 3 bases from V and 4 from J, leaving 12 bases between them. Here the CDR3 reads CASSFSGGGTEAFF. The CDR3 DNA sequence: TGTGCCAGCAGCTTCTCCGGCGGCGGCACTGAAGCTTTCTTT. Drawing the rest from reference TRBV7-9 and TRBJ1-1, the complete variable domain is DTGVSQNPRHKITKRGQNVTFRCDPISEHNRLYWYRQTLGQGPEFLTYFQNEAQLEKSRLLSDRFSAERPKGSFSTLEIQRTEQGDSAMYLCASSFSGGGTEAFFGQGTRLTVV.

The chain couples TRBV5-1 to TRBJ2-1; the match to TRBD2 covers 12 bases. The CDR3 extends over 19 amino acids. Germline loops: CDR1 SGHRS, CDR2 YFSETQ. The J segment lost 6 bases and the V segment lost 3 bases, leaving 16 bases of the junction unmatched. Here the CDR3 reads CASSSILGTLAGGGNEQFF. The CDR3 DNA follows: TGCGCCAGCAGCTCAATTCTCGGAACACTAGCGGGAGGAGGCAATGAGCAGTTCTTC.

In this sample, this clone turned up a few times. The chain employs TRBV7-6 and TRBJ1-5; 7 positions match TRBD1. The J segment lost 3 bases and the V segment lost 0 bases, leaving 5 bases of the junction unmatched. Germline V lookup: CDR1 SGHVS, CDR2 FNYEAQ. The CDR3 loop spans 16 amino acids. The DNA for the CDR3 is TGTGCCAGCAGCTTAGCCCCGGGACAGCTCAATCAGCCCCAGCATTTT. Translation: CASSLAPGQLNQPQHF. The variable domain in full, with the rest retrieved from reference TRBV7-6 and TRBJ1-5, is GAGVSQSPRYKVTKRGQDVALRCDPISGHVSLYWYRQALGQGPEFLTYFNYEAQQDKSGLPNDRFSAERPEGSISTLTIQRTEQRDSAMYRCASSLAPGQLNQPQHFGDGTRLSIL.

This clone was seen more than once but under ten times. This rearrangement joins TRBV6-6 to TRBJ2-5; TRBD1 matches at 10 bases. This CDR3 is 16 amino acids long. Germline CDR1 reads MNHNY; CDR2 reads SVGAGI (reference sequence). Losses at the gene ends were 5 bases for V and 3 bases for J; bases not matched to a gene: 9. The CDR3 sequence is CASSNRRGTGEETQYF. CDR3 in DNA: TGTGCCAGCAGTAACCGGAGAGGGACAGGGGAAGAGACCCAGTACTTC.